This TCR beta chain was identified during a study of blood T cell repertoires in COVID-19. Study in general: Sites across the United States, Italy and Spain contributed samples from acute and convalescent COVID-19. Sample material is recorded as cDNA or gDNA derived from T cells, B-cell-depleted T cells, or PBMCs.

Measured with immunoSEQ multiplex PCR; TCRdb has only the in-frame clones, and not every one. The sample lists 150,000 to 200,000 clones, roughly nine tenths occurring once. The material sequenced was peripheral blood. The sequence was obtained from a man aged 65 to 85 with active or convalescent COVID-19.

This CDR3 reads CASSKDRVSEAFF. Written as DNA, the CDR3 is TGTGCCAGCAGCAAGGACAGGGTTAGTGAAGCTTTCTTT. This sequence joins TRBV7-2 and TRBJ1-1; TRBD1 matches at 8 bases. Per the germline V gene, CDR1 is SGHTA and CDR2 is FQGNSA. This CDR3 has 13 residues. Trimming at V came to 5 bases and at J to 7 bases, leaving 6 bases not matched to a gene.